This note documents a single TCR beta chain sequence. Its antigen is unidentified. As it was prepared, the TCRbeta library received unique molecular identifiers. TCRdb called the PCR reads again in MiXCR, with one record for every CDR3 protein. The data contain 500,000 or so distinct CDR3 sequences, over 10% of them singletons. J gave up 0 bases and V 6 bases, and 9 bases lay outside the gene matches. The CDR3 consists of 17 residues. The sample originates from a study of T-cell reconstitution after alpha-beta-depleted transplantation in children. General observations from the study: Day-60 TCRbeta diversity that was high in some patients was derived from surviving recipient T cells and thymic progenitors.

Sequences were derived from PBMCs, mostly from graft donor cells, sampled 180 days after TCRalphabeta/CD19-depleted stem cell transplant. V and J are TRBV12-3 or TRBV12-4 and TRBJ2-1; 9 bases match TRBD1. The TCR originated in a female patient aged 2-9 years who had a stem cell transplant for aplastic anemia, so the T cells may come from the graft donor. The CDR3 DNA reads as TGTGCCAGCAGGTCGACAGGGGGGGTTGGCTCCTACAATGAGCAGTTCTTC. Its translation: CASRSTGGVGSYNEQFF.